Given below is one T cell receptor (beta chain) in context. The sample belongs to a study of T cell responses to AZD1222 COVID-19 vaccine. The repertoire was sequenced with immunoSEQ multiplex PCR; TCRdb's copy has only in-frame clones and lacks some. The sample consists of 200,000 to 250,000 clones, about 93% of them appearing once. The sequence was obtained from an adult in good health. Sequences were derived from peripheral blood, sampled on day 0 of MenACWY control vaccination.

CDR3 bases: TGTGCCAGCAGTTGGGGGGCGAGGAATTCACCCCTCCACTTT. Protein product: CASSWGARNSPLHF. The chain is built from TRBV28 and TRBJ1-6; weak D call: TRBD1 (6 bases). The CDR3 is 14 amino acids. The germline V gene has CDR1 MDHEN and CDR2 SYDVKM. Between the trimmed V and J ends, which lost 4 bases and 7 bases, there was a span of 11 bases.